Sequencing of this T cell receptor (beta chain) was carried out in a study of blood T cell repertoires in COVID-19 (dated by TCRdb to the early 2020s). About the investigation overall: The collaborator samples originated in the United States, Italy and Spain and spanned the acute and convalescent phases of COVID-19. The material from the prospective study consisted of cDNA or gDNA derived from T cells, B-cell-depleted T cells, or PBMCs. Subjects who had been exposed to COVID-19, were actively infected with it, or had recovered from it provided the deeply sampled blood TCRbeta repertoires that made up the dataset. The repertoires were made available in a free public database intended to serve as a resource for research on the immune response to SARS-CoV-2. The samples were drawn from the first 160 participants of the ongoing ImmuneRACE study and from under 1,500 subjects provided by 6 global collaborators. Sample metadata almost always included a de-identified subject ID, COVID-19 status, age in years and sex. Where available, HLA class I and class II types were taken from metadata supplied by the sample provider and were not determined by assay-based typing. Overall results and qualifications from the work: Clinical and demographic metadata were provided uncurated, with the amount varying by source and participant.

In the prospective study, participants were roughly 18 to 100 years old, resided in fewer than 25 geographic areas of the United States, and were enrolled through a virtual design. In the prospective study, participants were assigned to cohorts based on the clinical history participants reported in a screening survey and a study questionnaire. Each participant in the prospective study had whole blood, serum and a nasopharyngeal or oropharyngeal swab collected by mobile phlebotomists. Prospective study participants could optionally give additional blood draws and questionnaires over an approximately two-month period. Prospective study blood samples were shipped either frozen or at room temperature before DNA extraction. TCRbeta CDR3 regions were amplified from genomic DNA using the immunoSEQ Assay, a bias-controlled multiplex PCR. Under the source paper's analysis protocol: Nucleated cell counts per sample were estimated from amplification of reference gene primers within the assay. To quantify the absolute abundance of each unique TCRbeta CDR3 rearrangement, sequence reads were collapsed and filtered. For each sample, productive Simpson clonality was calculated as the square root of Simpson's diversity index over productive rearrangements. The table comes from immuneACCESS by way of TCRdb, which keeps in-frame sequences with V and J called. Part of the clones is missing from these tables; in studies checked, under half for an unresolved V gene and the rest for unknown reasons. V and J calls plus clone size are reproduced from that table; the DNA served to infer D and trimming. The sample yields under 200,000 clones; roughly 88% were counted once. The leading ten clones occupy 5.6% of the sample.

As encoded in the germline V gene, CDR1 is MDHEN while CDR2 is SYDVKM. The CDR3 runs 16 amino acids, cysteine and phenylalanine included. This entry keeps only the CDR3 DNA: 48 bases, framed from base 1. Trimming takes 6 bases off V and 0 bases off J; junction bases not matched to a gene: 8. Worth noting for this clone: This receptor's antigen is unknown. Base qualities were left out, and no much larger clone turns up one base away.

The sequence joins TRBV28 to TRBJ1-1; TRBD1 agrees with 9 junctional bases. What was sequenced was PBMCs or T cells enriched from blood (not recorded which). The origin of this receptor is a middle-aged man with acute COVID-19. The DNA reads TGTGCCAGCAGCCACCCGACAGGGGGGGTGAACACTGAAGCTTTCTTT. It translates as CASSHPTGGVNTEAFF.